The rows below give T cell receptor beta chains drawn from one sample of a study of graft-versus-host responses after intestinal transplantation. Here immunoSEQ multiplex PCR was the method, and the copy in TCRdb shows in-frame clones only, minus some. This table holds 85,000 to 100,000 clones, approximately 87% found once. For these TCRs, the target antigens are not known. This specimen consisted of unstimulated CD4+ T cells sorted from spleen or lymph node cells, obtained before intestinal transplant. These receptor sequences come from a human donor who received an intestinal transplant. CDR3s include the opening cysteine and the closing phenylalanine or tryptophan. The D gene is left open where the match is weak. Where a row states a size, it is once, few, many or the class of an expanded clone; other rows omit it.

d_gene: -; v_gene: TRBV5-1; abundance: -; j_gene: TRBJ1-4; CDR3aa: CASSLGQTNEKLFF; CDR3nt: TGCGCCAGCAGCTTGGGGCAGACTAATGAAAAACTGTTTTTT
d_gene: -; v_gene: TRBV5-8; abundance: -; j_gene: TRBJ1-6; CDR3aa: CASSKGRESPLHF; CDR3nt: TGTGCCAGCAGCAAAGGCAGGGAATCACCCCTCCACTTT
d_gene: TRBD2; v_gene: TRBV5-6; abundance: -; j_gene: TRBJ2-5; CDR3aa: CASRSGGAPETQYF; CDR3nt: TGTGCCAGCAGGTCCGGGGGGGCGCCAGAGACCCAGTACTTC
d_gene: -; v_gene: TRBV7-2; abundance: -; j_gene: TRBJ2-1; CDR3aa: CASSFSPHNEQFF; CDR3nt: TGTGCCAGCAGCTTCAGTCCTCACAATGAGCAGTTCTTC
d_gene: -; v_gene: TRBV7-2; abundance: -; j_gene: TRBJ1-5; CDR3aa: CASSLGSTATEPQHF; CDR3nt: TGTGCCAGCAGCTTGGGGTCGACAGCCACTGAGCCCCAGCATTTT
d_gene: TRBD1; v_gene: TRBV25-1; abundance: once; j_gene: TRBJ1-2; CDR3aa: CASSDGGQGLYGYTF; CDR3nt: TGTGCCAGCAGTGATGGGGGACAGGGGCTCTATGGCTACACCTTC
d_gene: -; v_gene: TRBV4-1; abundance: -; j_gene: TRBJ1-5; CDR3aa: CASSLYISNQPQHF; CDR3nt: TGCGCCAGCAGCCTATACATTAGCAATCAGCCCCAGCATTTT
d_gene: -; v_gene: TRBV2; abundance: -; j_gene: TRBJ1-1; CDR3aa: CATQDSTNTEAFF; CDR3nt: TGTGCCACCCAGGATTCTACGAACACTGAAGCTTTCTTT
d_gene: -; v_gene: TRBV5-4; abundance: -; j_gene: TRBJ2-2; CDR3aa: CASSSNGQSTGELFF; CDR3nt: TGTGCCAGCAGCTCAAACGGACAGTCAACCGGGGAGCTGTTTTTT
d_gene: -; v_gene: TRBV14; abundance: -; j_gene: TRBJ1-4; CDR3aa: CASSQIPGQATNEKLFF; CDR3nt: TGTGCCAGCAGCCAAATCCCGGGACAAGCAACTAATGAAAAACTGTTTTTT
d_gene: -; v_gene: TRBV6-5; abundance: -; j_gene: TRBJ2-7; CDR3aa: CASSYKTSGVYEQYF; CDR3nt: TGTGCCAGCAGTTACAAGACTAGTGGTGTGTACGAGCAGTACTTC
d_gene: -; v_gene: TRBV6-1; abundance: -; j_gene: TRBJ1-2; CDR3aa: CASRGTNGYTF; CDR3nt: TGTGCCAGCAGGGGGACAAATGGCTACACCTTC
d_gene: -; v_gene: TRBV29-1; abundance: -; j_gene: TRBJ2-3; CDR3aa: CSVDSGTDTQYF; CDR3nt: TGCAGCGTTGATTCGGGAACAGATACGCAGTATTTT
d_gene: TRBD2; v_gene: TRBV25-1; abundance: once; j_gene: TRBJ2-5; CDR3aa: CATSVGGETQYF; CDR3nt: TGTGCCACCTCGGTCGGGGGGGAGACCCAGTACTTC